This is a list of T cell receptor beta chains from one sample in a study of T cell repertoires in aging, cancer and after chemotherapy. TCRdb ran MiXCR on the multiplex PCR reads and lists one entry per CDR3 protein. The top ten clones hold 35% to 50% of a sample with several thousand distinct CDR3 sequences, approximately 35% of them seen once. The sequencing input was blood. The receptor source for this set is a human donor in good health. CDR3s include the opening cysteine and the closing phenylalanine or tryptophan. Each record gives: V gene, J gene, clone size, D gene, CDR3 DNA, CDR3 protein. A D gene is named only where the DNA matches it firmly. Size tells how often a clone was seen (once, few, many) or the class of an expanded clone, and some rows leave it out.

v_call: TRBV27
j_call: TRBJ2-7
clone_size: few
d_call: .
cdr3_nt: TGTGCCAGCAGTCGACGTGGGAGTTACGAGCAGTACTTC
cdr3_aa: CASSRRGSYEQYF

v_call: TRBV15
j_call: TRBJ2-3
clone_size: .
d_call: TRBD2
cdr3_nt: TGTGCCACCAGCAGAGCGACTAGCGGGGGCACAGATACGCAGTATTTT
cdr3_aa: CATSRATSGGTDTQYF

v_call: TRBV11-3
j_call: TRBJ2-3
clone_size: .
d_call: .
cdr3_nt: TGTGCCAGCAGCTTAGGGGCAGATACGCAGTATTTT
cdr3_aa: CASSLGADTQYF

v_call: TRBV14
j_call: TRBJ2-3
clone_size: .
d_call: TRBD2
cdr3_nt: TGTGCCAGCAGCCAATTGCGGGGGGGCACAGATACGCAGTATTTT
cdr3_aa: CASSQLRGGTDTQYF

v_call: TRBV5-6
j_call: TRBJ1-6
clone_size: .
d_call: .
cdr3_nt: TGTGCCAGCAGCTTGGCAGGGTATAATTCACCCCTCCACTTT
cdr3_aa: CASSLAGYNSPLHF

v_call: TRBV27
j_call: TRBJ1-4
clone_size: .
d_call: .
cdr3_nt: TGTGCCAGCAGTTTCGGGTCAACTAATGAAAAACTGTTTTTT
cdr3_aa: CASSFGSTNEKLFF

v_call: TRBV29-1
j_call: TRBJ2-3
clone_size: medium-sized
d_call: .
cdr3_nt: TGCAGCGTTGAGCTAACCAGCACAGATACGCAGTATTTT
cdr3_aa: CSVELTSTDTQYF

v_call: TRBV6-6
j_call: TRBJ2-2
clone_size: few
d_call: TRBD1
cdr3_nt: TGTGCCAGCAGTTACACAGGGGGATTTACCGGGGAGCTGTTTTTT
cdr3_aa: CASSYTGGFTGELFF

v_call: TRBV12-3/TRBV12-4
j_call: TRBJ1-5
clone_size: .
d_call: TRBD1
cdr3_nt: TGTGCCAGCAGTTTGAAAGGACAGGGGGCAGATCAGCCCCAGCATTTT
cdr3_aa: CASSLKGQGADQPQHF

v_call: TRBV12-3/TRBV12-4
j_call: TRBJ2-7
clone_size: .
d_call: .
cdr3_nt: TGTGCCAGCAGTACGGGACGGGGATCTTGGGAGCAGTACTTC
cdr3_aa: CASSTGRGSWEQYF

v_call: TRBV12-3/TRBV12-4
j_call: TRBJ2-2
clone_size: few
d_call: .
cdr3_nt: TGTGCCAGCAGTTTAGAGGGCCCTCGTGGGGGGGAGCTGTTTTTT
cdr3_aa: CASSLEGPRGGELFF

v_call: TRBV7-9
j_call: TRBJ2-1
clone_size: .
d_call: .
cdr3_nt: TGTGCCAGCAGCTTAGCGTATCCCCAAGCGCAGTTCTTC
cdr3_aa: CASSLAYPQAQFF